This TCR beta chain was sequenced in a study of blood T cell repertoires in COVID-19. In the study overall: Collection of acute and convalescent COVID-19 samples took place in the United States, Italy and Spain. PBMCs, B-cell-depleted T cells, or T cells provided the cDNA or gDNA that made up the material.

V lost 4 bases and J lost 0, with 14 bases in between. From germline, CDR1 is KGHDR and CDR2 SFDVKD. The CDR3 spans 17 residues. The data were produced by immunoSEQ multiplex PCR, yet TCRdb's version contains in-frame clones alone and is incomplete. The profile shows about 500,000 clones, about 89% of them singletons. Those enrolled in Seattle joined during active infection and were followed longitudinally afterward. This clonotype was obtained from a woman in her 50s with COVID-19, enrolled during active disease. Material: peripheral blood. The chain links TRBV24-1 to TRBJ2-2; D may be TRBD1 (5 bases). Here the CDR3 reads CATSDPTVASNTGELFF. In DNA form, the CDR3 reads TGTGCCACCAGTGACCCGACAGTCGCCTCGAACACCGGGGAGCTGTTTTTT.